This T cell receptor beta chain was documented in a study of T cell responses to AZD1222 COVID-19 vaccine (dated by TCRdb to about 2021). Study-level background: Because spike-specific TCR depth and breadth did not differ between the two schedules, AZD1222 recipients who got a second dose at roughly 4 weeks were pooled with those who got a second dose at roughly 12 weeks. A total of 233 trial participants underwent TCR sequencing, of whom 207 had received two doses of AZD1222 and roughly 26 had received two doses of the MenACWY control vaccine. Trial participants were enrolled into age subgroups of 18-55, 56-69 and 70-plus years, which contained around 150, 29 and 61 TCR-sequenced participants, respectively. Overall results and qualifications from the work: The whole spike protein was spanned by vaccine-associated CD4 TCRs, and dominant responses were seen in regions 160-218 and 743-854. No day 14 peak-response samples were available, so repertoires were characterized only after the peak T cell response. Reportedly, close to half of the unique spike-specific TCRs recognized epitopes lying outside the regions that are mutated in the B.1.351 and B.1.1.7 variants. After two AZD1222 doses, spike-specific TCR breadth and depth were significantly higher than at day 0 and than in MenACWY recipients. Participants were mostly white British, with more females than males. The authors suggested clonal diversity may have been underestimated. Only 5 to 7 AZD1222 recipients were SARS-CoV-2 seropositive at baseline, limiting conclusions about previously exposed vaccinees. The 56-69-year group was small, and its depth increase did not reach significance, likely because of low power.

From cysteine to phenylalanine, the CDR3 is 12 amino acids long. Of the read, only the CDR3 DNA is kept; its 36 bases are in frame from base 1. V drops 1 base and J drops 8 bases, leaving 11 bases in between. Based on the germline V gene, the CDR1 and CDR2 sequences are SQVTM and ANQGSEA. In regard to this clone: The specificity of this receptor is unknown. Base-call qualities are not available, and no considerably larger clone is one nucleotide away.

Reading the label with the study, this specimen's time point is: baseline before first vaccination. Vaccinee samples were obtained from the UK trials COV001 and COV002, which included a single-blind randomized controlled phase 2/3 trial of AZD1222 (ChAdOx1 nCoV-19) in healthy adults. For TCRbeta chain sequencing, PBMC samples from trial participants were taken at day 0 and at day 28 after the second dose. The CDR3 regions of human TCRbeta chains were subjected to immunosequencing. The paper's processing steps were these. Repertoire TCRs were matched against a reference library of SARS-CoV-2-specific TCRs generated with the MIRA antigen-specificity platform. Breadth was defined as the fraction of unique TCRs that were SARS-CoV-2-associated. Depth was defined as the fraction of total T cells that were SARS-CoV-2-associated. Each spike-specific TCR was assigned to its reactive spike region and to a CD4 or CD8 class using the MIRA data. Log10-transformed breadth and depth values were compared by one-way ANOVA with Sidak's multiple comparisons tests. TCRdb carries this immuneACCESS record with in-frame sequences only. Its versions omit some clonotypes, under half of them owing to an unresolved V gene in the studies checked, with the rest unexplained. D and trimming come from the DNA, and the V and J calls and clone size come from that table. In all, the sample holds about 120,000 clones, and 70% to 90% of those were seen once. Jointly, the top ten make up roughly 3.5% of the sample.

This sample comprised peripheral blood, obtained on day 0 of AZD1222 vaccination. This sequence was found in an adult in good health. The chain was built from TRBV29-1 and TRBJ1-2; a tentative D call is TRBD1 (6 bases match). In nucleotides, the sequence is TGCAGCGTTGAAGGGGACACCTGGGGCTACACCTTC. Protein translation: CSVEGDTWGYTF. The full variable domain, with segments outside the CDR3 supplied by the reference TRBV29-1 and TRBJ1-2 proteins, appears as SAVISQKPSRDICQRGTSLTIQCQVDSQVTMMFWYRQQPGQSLTLIATANQGSEATYESGFVIDKFPISRPNLTFSTLTVSNMSPEDSSIYLCSVEGDTWGYTFGSGTRLTVV.